The 9 T cell receptor beta chains in this list originate from one sample, sequenced in a study of cytomegalovirus exposure and HLA in healthy donors (dated by TCRdb to 2016 to 2017). Library preparation used the immunoSEQ multiplex PCR assay. The table comes from immuneACCESS by way of TCRdb, which keeps in-frame sequences with V and J called. Part of the clones is missing from these tables; in studies checked, under half for an unresolved V gene and the rest for unknown reasons. The sample data list some 60,000 clones, and around 96% of these were observed just once. Jointly, the top ten make up approximately 0.95% of the sample. Sequencing was performed on PBMCs. All receptors come from a man aged 18-30 years in good health and CMV-seronegative.

This clone was seen only once. The V gene is TRBV5-1, the J gene TRBJ1-2; 7 nucleotides agree with TRBD1. CDR1 and CDR2 from the germline V gene are SGHRS and YFSETQ. This CDR3 region has 13 residues. Germline trimming cut 6 bases from V and 5 bases from J; bases unmatched to any gene: 7. The CDR3 loop reads CASTVQGEYGYTF. The CDR3 region has the DNA TGCGCCAGCACCGTTCAGGGGGAGTATGGCTACACCTTC.

The gene calls are TRBV7-9 and TRBJ2-7, with 8 nucleotides matching TRBD2. Germline loops: CDR1 SEHNR, CDR2 FQNEAQ (reference sequence). The CDR3 covers 16 residues. With 5 bases clipped from V and 0 bases from J, the junction kept 9 bases outside the gene matches. The chain's CDR3 is CASSLGLAGSSYEQYF. In DNA, the CDR3 is TGTGCCAGCAGCCTGGGCCTAGCGGGTAGCTCCTACGAGCAGTACTTC. Looking up the rest from reference TRBV7-9 and TRBJ2-7 gives the full variable domain: DTGVSQNPRHKITKRGQNVTFRCDPISEHNRLYWYRQTLGQGPEFLTYFQNEAQLEKSRLLSDRFSAERPKGSFSTLEIQRTEQGDSAMYLCASSLGLAGSSYEQYFGPGTRLTVT.

The V and J genes are TRBV11-1 and TRBJ2-3, with unresolved D. V lost 3 bases to trimming and J lost 2 bases, with 6 bases between them. Germline CDR1 SGHAT, CDR2 FQDESV (reference sequence). This CDR3 contains 13 residues. Here the CDR3 DNA reads TGTGCCAGCAGCTTTATGGCCACAGATACGCAGTATTTT. Its protein is CASSFMATDTQYF.

The V call is TRBV5-1, the J call TRBJ2-3, with D maybe TRBD2 (5 bases). This CDR3 spans 16 amino acids. Germline V gene data show CDR1 as SGHRS and CDR2 as YFSETQ. Trimming took 5 bases from V and 0 from J, leaving 16 bases between them. For the CDR3, the DNA is TGCGCCAGCAGGAATCAGGAGGCCTTAAGCACAGATACGCAGTATTTT. Protein: CASRNQEALSTDTQYF.

The chain couples TRBV5-4 to TRBJ2-2, with 9 bases identical to TRBD2. After removal of 0 bases from V and 3 bases from J, the junction contained 6 bases not matched to a gene. The CDR3 length is 17 residues. Per germline, CDR1 SGHNT and CDR2 YYREEE (reference sequence). The CDR3 nucleotides are TGTGCCAGCAGCTTGGGGGTTAGCGGGAGCTACACCGGGGAGCTGTTTTTT. Its translation: CASSLGVSGSYTGELFF.

This chain uses TRBV9 with TRBJ1-1; D is undetermined. This CDR3 region has 14 residues. The V gene's germline CDR1 is SGDLS and CDR2 YYNGEE. V was pared by 0 bases and J by 0 bases, with 6 bases between. The CDR3 coding sequence is TGTGCCAGCAGCGTAGGGCAGATGAACACTGAAGCTTTCTTT. Amino acids: CASSVGQMNTEAFF.

The rearrangement links TRBV28 to TRBJ2-5; perhaps TRBD2 as D (5 bases). The CDR3 spans 11 residues. V shed 7 bases and J shed 5 bases, with 8 bases lying between them. Germline V lookup: CDR1 MDHEN, CDR2 SYDVKM. DNA for the CDR3: TGTGCCAGCAACCGGGATGAGACCCAGTACTTC. It encodes CASNRDETQYF.

This chain links TRBV28 with TRBJ2-1, with TRBD2 identical over 11 bases. The germline gives CDR1 MDHEN, CDR2 SYDVKM. The CDR3 consists of 13 residues. CDR3: CAITSGSVYEQFF. CDR3 DNA sequence: TGTGCTATAACTAGCGGGAGTGTGTATGAGCAGTTCTTC.

This chain joins TRBV6-1 and TRBJ1-5, with D tentatively TRBD1 (5 bases). This CDR3 region has 11 residues. Germline V gene data show CDR1 as MNHNS and CDR2 as SASEGT. V was trimmed by 8 bases and J by 5 bases, leaving 7 bases between them. In DNA, the CDR3 is TGTGCCAGCGAAGGGGATCAGCCCCAGCATTTT. It specifies CASEGDQPQHF.